This entry is about one T cell receptor beta chain. This sample is part of a study of blood T cell repertoires in COVID-19. In the authors' workflow: Quantification of nucleated cells was approximated via reference gene primer amplification. Profiled with immunoSEQ multiplex PCR; TCRdb holds only in-frame clones, not every one. The V and J calls and clone size are taken from that table; D and trimming were inferred from the DNA. The sample consists of about 260,000 clones, roughly 90% of them appearing once. The germline CDR1 and CDR2 sequences are MDHEN and SYDVKM. CDR3 size: 14 residues. V lost 6 bases to trimming and J lost 4 bases; unmatched junction nucleotides: 8.

J is TRBJ2-7 and V is TRBV28, with TRBD2 matching over 8 bases. The sequencing sample was made of peripheral blood. This clonotype was sampled from a woman aged 25 to 39 with COVID-19, enrolled during active disease. CDR3 amino acids: CASRPTSGFYEQYF. The CDR3 coding sequence is TGTGCCAGCAGGCCTACTAGCGGTTTTTACGAGCAGTACTTC. The entire variable domain, with the rest obtained from reference TRBV28 and TRBJ2-7, is as follows: DVKVTQSSRYLVKRTGEKVFLECVQDMDHENMFWYRQDPGLGLRLIYFSYDVKMKEKGDIPEGYSVSREKKERFSLILESASTNQTSMYLCASRPTSGFYEQYFGPGTRLTVT.